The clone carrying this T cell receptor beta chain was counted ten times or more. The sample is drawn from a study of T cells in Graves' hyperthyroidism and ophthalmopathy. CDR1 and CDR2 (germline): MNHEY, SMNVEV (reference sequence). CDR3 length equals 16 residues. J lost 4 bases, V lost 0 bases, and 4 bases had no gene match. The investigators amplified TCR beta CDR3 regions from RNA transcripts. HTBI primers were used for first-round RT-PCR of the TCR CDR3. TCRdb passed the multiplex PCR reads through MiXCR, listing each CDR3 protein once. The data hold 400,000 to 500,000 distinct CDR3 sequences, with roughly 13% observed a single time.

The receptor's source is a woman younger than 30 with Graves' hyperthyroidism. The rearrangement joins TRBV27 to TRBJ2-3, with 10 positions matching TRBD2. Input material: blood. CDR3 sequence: CASSLSPSGSADTQYF. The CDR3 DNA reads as TGTGCCAGCAGTTTATCGCCTAGCGGGAGCGCAGATACGCAGTATTTT.